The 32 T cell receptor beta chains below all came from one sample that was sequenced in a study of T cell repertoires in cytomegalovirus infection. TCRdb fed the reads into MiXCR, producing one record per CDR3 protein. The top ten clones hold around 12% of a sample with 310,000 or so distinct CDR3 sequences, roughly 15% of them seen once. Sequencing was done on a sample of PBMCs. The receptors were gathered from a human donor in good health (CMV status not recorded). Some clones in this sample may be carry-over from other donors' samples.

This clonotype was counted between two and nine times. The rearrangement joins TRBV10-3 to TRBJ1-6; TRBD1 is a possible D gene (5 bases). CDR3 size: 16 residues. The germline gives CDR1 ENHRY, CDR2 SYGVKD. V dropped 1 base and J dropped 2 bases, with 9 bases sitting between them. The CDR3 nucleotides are TGTGCCATCAGTGAGTTGGGGCCTACCTATAATTCACCCCTCCACTTT. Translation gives CAISELGPTYNSPLHF.

CDR3 amino acids: CASSLRLSSGELFF. In DNA form, the CDR3 reads TGTGCCAGCAGTTTGAGGCTATCCAGCGGGGAGCTGTTTTTT. J is TRBJ2-2 and V is TRBV12-3 or TRBV12-4; D call uncertain. The CDR3 extends over 14 amino acids. Between the trimmed V and J ends, which lost 3 bases and 7 bases, there was a span of 12 bases.

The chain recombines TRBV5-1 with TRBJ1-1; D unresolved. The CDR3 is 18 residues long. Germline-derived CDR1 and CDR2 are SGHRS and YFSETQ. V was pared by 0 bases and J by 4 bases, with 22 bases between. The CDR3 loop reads CASSLVGSGRDWGTEAFF. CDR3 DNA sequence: TGCGCCAGCAGCTTGGTCGGTTCCGGTAGGGATTGGGGCACTGAAGCTTTCTTT.

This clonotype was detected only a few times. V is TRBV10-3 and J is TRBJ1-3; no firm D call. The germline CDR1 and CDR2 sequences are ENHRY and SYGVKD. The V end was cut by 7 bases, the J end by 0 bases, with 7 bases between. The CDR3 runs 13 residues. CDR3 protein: CAIKSVSGNTIYF. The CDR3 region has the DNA TGTGCCATCAAGAGCGTCTCTGGAAACACCATATATTTT.

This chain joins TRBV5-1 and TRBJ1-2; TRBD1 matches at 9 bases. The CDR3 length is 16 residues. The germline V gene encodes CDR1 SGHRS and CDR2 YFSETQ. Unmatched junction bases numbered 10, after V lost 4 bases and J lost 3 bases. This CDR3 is CASSGDSGTGYYGYTF. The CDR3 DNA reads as TGCGCCAGCAGCGGGGACTCCGGGACAGGGTACTATGGCTACACCTTC.

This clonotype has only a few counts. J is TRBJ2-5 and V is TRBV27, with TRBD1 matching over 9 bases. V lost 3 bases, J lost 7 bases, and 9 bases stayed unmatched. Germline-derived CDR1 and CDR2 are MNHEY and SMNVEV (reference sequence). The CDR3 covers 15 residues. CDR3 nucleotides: TGTGCCAGCAGTTTGGGACAGGGAATTGGAGGGACCCAGTACTTC. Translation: CASSLGQGIGGTQYF.

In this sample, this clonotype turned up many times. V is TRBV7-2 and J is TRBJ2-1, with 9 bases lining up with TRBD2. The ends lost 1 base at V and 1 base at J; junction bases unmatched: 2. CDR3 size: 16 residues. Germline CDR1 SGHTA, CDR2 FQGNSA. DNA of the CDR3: TGTGCCAGCAGCTTAGTGGCGGGGGGGTCCTACAATGAGCAGTTCTTC. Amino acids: CASSLVAGGSYNEQFF.

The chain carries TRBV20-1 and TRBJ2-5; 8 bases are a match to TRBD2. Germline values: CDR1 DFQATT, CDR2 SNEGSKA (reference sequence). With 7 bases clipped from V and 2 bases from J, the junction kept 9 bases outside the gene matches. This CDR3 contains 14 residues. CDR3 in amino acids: CSVFAAGVQETQYF. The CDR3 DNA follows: TGCAGTGTCTTCGCAGCGGGGGTACAAGAGACCCAGTACTTC.

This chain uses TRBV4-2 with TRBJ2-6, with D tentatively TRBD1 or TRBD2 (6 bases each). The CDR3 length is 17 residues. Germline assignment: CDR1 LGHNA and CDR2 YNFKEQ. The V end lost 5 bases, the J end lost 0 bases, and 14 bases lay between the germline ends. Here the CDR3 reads CASSKGGGASGANVLTF. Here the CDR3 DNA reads TGTGCCAGCAGCAAGGGGGGCGGTGCCTCTGGGGCCAACGTCCTGACTTTC.

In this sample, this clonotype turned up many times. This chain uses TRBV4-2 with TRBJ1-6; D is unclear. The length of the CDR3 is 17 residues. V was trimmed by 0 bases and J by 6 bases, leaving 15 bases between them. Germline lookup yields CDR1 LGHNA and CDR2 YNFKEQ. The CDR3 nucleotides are TGTGCCAGCAGCCAAGATCCCGGGGTCGGCGGTAATTCACCCCTCCACTTT. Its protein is CASSQDPGVGGNSPLHF.

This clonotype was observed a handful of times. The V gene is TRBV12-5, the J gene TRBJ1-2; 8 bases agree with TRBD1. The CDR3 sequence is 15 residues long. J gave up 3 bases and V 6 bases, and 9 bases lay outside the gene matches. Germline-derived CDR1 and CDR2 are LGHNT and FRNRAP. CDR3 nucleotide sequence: TGTGCTAGTGGCCCGCCAGGGGGCGGATACTATGGCTACACCTTC. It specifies CASGPPGGGYYGYTF.

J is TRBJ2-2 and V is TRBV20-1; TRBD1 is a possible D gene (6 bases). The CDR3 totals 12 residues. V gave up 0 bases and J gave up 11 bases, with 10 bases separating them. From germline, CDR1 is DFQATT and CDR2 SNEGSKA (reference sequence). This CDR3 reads CSARDHRVELFF. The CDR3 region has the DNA TGCAGTGCTAGAGATCACAGGGTTGAGCTGTTTTTT.

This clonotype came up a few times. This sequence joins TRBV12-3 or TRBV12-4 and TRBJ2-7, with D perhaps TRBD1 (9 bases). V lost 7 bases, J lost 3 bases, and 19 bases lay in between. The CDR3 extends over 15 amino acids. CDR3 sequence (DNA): TGTGCCAGCAATTACCGGGGGGGACAGGGCTACGAGCAGTACTTC. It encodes CASNYRGGQGYEQYF.

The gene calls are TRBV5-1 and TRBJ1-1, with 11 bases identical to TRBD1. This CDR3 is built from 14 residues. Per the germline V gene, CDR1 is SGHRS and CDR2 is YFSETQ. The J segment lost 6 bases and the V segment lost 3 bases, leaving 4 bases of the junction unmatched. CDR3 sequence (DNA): TGCGCCAGCAGCTGGGGACAGGGGGTCTCTGAAGCTTTCTTT. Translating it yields CASSWGQGVSEAFF.

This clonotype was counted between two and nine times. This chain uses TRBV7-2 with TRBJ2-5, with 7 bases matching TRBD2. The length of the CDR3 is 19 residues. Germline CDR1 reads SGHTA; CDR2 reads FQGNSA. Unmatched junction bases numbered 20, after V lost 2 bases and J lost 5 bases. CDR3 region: CASSLLGSGRLGLRETQYF. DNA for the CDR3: TGTGCCAGCAGCTTATTGGGTAGCGGGCGTCTAGGGTTGAGGGAGACCCAGTACTTC.

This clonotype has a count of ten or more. The CDR3 DNA sequence: TGTGCCAGCAGAATCAGGGAAGTCGCCGCCTACGAGCAGTACTTC. Protein: CASRIREVAAYEQYF. The rearrangement links TRBV6-1 to TRBJ2-7; weak D call: TRBD1 (5 bases). This CDR3 is 15 amino acids long. V lost 6 bases, J lost 2 bases, and 17 bases lay in between. The V gene's germline CDR1 is MNHNS and CDR2 SASEGT.

CDR3 nucleotide sequence: TGTGCCATCAGTGGCCCCACAGGATGGCGGAGCTATGGCTACACCTTC. This translates into CAISGPTGWRSYGYTF. The rearrangement joins TRBV10-3 to TRBJ1-2, with D perhaps matching TRBD1 (5 bases). This CDR3 has 16 residues. The ends were cut back, 4 bases at V and 4 bases at J, with 19 bases in the middle. In germline, CDR1 is ENHRY, CDR2 SYGVKD.

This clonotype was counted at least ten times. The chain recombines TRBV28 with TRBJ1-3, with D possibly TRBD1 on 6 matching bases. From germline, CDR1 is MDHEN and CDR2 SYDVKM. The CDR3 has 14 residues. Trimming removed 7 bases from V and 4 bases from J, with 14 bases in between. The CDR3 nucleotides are TGTGCCAGCATTCTTGGGACATCAGGAAACACCATATATTTT. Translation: CASILGTSGNTIYF.

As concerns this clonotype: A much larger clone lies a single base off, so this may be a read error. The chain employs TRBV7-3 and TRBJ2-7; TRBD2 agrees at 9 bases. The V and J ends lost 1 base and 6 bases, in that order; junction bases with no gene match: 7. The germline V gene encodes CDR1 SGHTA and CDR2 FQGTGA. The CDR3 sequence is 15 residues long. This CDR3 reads CASSLIGGGDLEQYV. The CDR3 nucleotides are TGTGCCAGCAGCTTAATCGGCGGGGGGGACCTCGAGCAGTACGTC.

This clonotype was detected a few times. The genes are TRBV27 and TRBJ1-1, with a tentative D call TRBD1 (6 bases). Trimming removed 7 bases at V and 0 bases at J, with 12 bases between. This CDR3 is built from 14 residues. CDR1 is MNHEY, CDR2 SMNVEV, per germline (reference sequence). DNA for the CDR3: TGTGCCAGCAATCGGAGGGACATGAACACTGAAGCTTTCTTT. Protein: CASNRRDMNTEAFF.

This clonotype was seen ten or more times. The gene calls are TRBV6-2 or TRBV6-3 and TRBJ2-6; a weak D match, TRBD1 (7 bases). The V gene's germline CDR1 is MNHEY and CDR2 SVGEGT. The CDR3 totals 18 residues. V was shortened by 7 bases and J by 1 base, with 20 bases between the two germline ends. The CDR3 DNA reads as TGTGCCAGCACGTCTGGCCAGGGGGGCGGATCTGGGGCCAACGTCCTGACTTTC. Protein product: CASTSGQGGGSGANVLTF.

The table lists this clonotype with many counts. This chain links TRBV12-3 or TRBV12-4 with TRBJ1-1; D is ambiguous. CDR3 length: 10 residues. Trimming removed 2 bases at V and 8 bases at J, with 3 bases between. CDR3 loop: CASSLSEAFF. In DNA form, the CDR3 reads TGTGCCAGCAGTTTATCCGAAGCTTTCTTT.

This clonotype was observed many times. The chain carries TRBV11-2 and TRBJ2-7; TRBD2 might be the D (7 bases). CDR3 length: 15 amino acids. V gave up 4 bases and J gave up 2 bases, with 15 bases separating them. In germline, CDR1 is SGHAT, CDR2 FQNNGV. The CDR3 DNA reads TGTGCCAGCAGCTGGGAGGGGCAGGGGCCCTACGAGCAGTACTTC. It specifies CASSWEGQGPYEQYF.

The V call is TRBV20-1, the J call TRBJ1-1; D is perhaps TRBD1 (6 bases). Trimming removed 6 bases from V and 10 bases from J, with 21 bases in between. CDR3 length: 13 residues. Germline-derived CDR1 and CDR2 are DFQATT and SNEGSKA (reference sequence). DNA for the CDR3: TGCAGTGCCCCTGAGGGGGGACAATTGTCAGCTTTCTTT. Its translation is CSAPEGGQLSAFF.

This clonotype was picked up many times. CDR3 nucleotide sequence: TGTGCCAGCAGTTCGGGAACAGGGAAGTACGAGCAGTACTTC. Translation: CASSSGTGKYEQYF. The V and J genes are TRBV12-3 or TRBV12-4 and TRBJ2-7; D may be TRBD1 (6 bases). The CDR3 is 14 residues long. V was clipped by 4 bases and J by 4 bases, with 14 bases between them.

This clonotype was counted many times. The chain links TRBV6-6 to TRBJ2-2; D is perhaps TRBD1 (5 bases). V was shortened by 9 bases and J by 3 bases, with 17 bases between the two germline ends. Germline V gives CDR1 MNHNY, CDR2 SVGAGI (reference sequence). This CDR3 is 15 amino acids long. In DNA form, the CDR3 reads TGTGCCAGTTACCGGATCGAAGGGGACACCGGGGAGCTGTTTTTT. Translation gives CASYRIEGDTGELFF.

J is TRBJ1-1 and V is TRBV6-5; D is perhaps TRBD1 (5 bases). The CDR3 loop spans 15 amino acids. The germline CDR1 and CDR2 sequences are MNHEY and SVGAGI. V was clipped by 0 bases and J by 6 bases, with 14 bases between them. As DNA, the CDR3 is TGTGCCAGCAGTTACTCGGGGGATTTGCGGGCTGAAGCTTTCTTT. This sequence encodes CASSYSGDLRAEAFF.

CDR3 in amino acids: CASSPTEGLTDTQYF. DNA of the CDR3: TGTGCCAGCTCACCAACCGAGGGGCTCACAGATACGCAGTATTTT. V and J are TRBV18 and TRBJ2-3; either TRBD1 or TRBD2 may supply D (5 bases each). Trimming removed 2 bases at V and 2 bases at J, with 11 bases between. The CDR3 extends over 15 amino acids. Germline-derived CDR1 and CDR2 are KGHSH and LQKENI.

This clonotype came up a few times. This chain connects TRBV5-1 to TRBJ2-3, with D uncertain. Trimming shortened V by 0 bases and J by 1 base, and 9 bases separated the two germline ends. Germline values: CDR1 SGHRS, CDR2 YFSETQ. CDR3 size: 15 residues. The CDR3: CASSLEALRTDTQYF. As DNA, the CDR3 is TGCGCCAGCAGCTTGGAGGCTCTTCGCACAGATACGCAGTATTTT.

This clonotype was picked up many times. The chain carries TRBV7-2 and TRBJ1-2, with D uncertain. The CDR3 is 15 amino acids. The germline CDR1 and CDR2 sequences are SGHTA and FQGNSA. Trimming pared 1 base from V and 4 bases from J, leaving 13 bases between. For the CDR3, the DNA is TGTGCCAGCAGCTTAGAGTCAGGCGCCCGCTATGGCTACACCTTC. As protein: CASSLESGARYGYTF.

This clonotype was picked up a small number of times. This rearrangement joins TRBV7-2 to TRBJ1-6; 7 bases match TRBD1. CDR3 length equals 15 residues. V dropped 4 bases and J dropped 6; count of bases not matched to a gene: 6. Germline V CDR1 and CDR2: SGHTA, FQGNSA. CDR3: CASSSTQGSNSPLHF. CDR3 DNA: TGTGCCAGCAGCTCTACACAGGGGAGTAATTCACCCCTCCACTTT.

The CDR3 sequence: CASSYQFGPNNSPLHF. Here the CDR3 DNA reads TGTGCCAGCAGTTACCAGTTTGGACCGAACAATTCACCCCTCCACTTT. The chain couples TRBV6-5 to TRBJ1-6; D not resolved. V dropped 2 bases and J dropped 7 bases, with 15 bases sitting between them. Germline-derived CDR1 and CDR2 are MNHEY and SVGAGI. This CDR3 is 16 amino acids long.